Here is one TCR beta chain with its context. This clonotype was counted a few times. Its binding antigen is unknown. Per-base qualities were not stored, and no clone one base away is much larger. The treatment or condition label of this sample denotes: in vitro stimulation with specific CMV peptide epitopes to enrich CMV-specific T cells. The data belong to a study of T cell repertoires in cytomegalovirus infection (dated by TCRdb to between 2017 and 2020). For the study in its entirety: Peptide stimulations targeted recently identified HLA-C-restricted CMV epitopes, whose presentation resists viral immunomodulation, together with well-studied HLA-B-restricted epitopes. Because public TCR beta signatures pointed to carriage of CMV infection together with the matching HLA type, the HLA type of each donor mattered for the analysis.

Results and caveats for the whole study, not just this receptor: The ex vivo response was dominated by HLA-C-restricted CMV-specific TCR beta clonotypes, and the single most frequent clonotype in two of eight donors was supplied by these HLA-C-restricted clonotypes. In both this cohort and an independent cohort of some 370 donors, the cumulative frequency of public TCR beta family members distinguished carriers of CMV infection plus the relevant HLA type.

Sequenced using an Illumina HiSeq 1500. TCRdb ran its own pipeline on the public reads, namely fastp trimming at Q25 and MiXCR clone calling, and kept in-frame beta chains. When rows share a CDR3 protein, they turn into one entry using the most common DNA and genes. The sample table lists some 920,000 distinct CDR3 sequences, around 31% of them with a count of one. Around an eighth of the sample lies in the top ten. This sample comprised cultured CD8+ T cells from PBMCs, obtained from culture after CMV antigen stimulation. The source is a human donor in good health (CMV status not recorded). Some clones in this sample may be carry-over from other donors' samples.

In nucleotide form, the sequence is TGTGCCAGCAGTGAAAACCCCGGGGGGACCGGGGAGCTGTTTTTT. Its coded protein is CASSENPGGTGELFF. The rearrangement joined TRBV6-1 to TRBJ2-2; 7 central nucleotides agree with TRBD2. The CDR3 holds 15 amino acids from the cysteine to the phenylalanine. Only the CDR3 portion is preserved as DNA: 45 bases, with reading frame beginning at the first base. Reading the germline V gene gives CDR1 MNHNS and CDR2 SASEGT. After removal of 2 bases from V and 5 bases from J, the junction retains 5 bases not matched to a gene.